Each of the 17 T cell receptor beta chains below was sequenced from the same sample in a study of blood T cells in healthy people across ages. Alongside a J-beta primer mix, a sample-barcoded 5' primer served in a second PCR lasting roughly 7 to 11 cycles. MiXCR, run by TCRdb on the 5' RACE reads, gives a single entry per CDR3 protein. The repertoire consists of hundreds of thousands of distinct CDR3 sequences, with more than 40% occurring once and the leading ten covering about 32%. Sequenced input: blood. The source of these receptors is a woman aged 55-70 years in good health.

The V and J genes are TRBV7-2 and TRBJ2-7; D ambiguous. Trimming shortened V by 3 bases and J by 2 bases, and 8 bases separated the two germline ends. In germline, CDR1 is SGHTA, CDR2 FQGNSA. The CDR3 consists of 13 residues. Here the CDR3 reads CASSFGIAYEQYF. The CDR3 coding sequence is TGTGCCAGCAGCTTCGGAATTGCCTACGAGCAGTACTTC.

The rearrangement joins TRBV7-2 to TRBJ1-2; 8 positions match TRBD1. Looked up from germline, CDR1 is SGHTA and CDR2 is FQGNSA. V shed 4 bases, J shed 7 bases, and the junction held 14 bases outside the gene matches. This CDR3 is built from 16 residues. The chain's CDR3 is CASSYCRAGGAGGYTF. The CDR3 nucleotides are TGTGCCAGCAGCTATTGCCGAGCAGGGGGCGCGGGTGGCTACACCTTC.

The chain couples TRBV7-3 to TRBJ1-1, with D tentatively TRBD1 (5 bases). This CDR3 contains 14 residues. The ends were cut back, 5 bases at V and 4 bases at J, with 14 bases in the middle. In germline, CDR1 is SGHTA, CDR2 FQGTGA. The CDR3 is CASSKQAGGTEAFF. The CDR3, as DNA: TGTGCCAGCAGCAAACAGGCCGGGGGCACTGAAGCTTTCTTT.

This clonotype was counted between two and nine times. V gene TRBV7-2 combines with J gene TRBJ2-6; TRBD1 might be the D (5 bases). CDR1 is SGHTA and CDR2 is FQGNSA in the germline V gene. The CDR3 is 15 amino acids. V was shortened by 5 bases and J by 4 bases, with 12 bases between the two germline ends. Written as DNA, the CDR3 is TGTGCCAGCAGCGCAACAGGCTCCGGGGCCAACGTCCTGACTTTC. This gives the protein CASSATGSGANVLTF.

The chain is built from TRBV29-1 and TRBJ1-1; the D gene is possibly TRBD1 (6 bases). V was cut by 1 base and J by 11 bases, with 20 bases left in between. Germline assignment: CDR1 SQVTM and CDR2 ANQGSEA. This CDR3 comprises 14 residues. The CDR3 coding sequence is TGCAGCGTTGAAGTTGGCATGGGGGGGCGCCGGGCTTTCTTT. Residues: CSVEVGMGGRRAFF.

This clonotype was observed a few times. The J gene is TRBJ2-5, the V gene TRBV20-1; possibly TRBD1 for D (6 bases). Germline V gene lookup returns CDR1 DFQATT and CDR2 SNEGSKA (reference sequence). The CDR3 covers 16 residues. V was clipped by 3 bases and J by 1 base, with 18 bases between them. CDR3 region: CSARFSWWGLQETQYF. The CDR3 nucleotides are TGCAGTGCTAGGTTCTCCTGGTGGGGGCTCCAAGAGACCCAGTACTTC.

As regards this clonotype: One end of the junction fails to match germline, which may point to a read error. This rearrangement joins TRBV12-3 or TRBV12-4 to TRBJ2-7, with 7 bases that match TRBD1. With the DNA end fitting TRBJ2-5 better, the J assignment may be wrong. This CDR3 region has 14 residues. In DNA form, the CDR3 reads TGTGCCAACAGTGCAATACAGGGGCGGGAGACCCAGTACTTC. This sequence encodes CANSAIQGRETQYF.

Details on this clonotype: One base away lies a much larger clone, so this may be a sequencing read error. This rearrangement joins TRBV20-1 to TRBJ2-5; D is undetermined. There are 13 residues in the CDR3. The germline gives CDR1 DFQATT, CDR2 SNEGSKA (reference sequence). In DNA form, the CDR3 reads TGCGGTGCCCAGAGCAGGACCCAAGAGACCCAGTACTTC. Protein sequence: CGAQSRTQETQYF.

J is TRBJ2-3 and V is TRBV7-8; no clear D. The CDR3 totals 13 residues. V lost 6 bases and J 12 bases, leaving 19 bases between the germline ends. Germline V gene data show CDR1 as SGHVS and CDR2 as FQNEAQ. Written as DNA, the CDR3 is TGTGCCAGCAGACCATCCGACGGACGGCATCAGTATTTT. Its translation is CASRPSDGRHQYF.

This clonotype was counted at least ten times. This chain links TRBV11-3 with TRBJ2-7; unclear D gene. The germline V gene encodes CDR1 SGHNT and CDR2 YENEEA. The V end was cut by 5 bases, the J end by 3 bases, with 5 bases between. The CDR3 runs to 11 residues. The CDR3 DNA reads TGTGCCAGCAGCGAAGACTACGAGCAGTACTTC. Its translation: CASSEDYEQYF. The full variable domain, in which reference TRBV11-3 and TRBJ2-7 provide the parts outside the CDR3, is EAGVVQSPRYKIIEKKQPVAFWCNPISGHNTLYWYLQNLGQGPELLIRYENEEAVDDSQLPKDRFSAERLKGVDSTLKIQPAELGDSAVYLCASSEDYEQYFGPGTRLTVT.

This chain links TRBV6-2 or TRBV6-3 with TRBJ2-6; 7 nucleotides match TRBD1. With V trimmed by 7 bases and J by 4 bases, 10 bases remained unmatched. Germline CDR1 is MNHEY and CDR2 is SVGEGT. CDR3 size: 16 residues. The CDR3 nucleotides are TGTGCCAGCATCCCAGGGGGTCAGGCAGGGGCCAACGTCCTGACTTTC. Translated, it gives CASIPGGQAGANVLTF.

CDR3 loop: CASSLDGRAGMETQYF. The DNA for the CDR3 is TGTGCCAGCAGTTTAGACGGGAGGGCCGGAATGGAGACCCAGTACTTC. The chain joins TRBV12-3 or TRBV12-4 to TRBJ2-5, with 8 bases that match TRBD2. V lost 1 base to trimming and J lost 5 bases; unmatched junction nucleotides: 9. The CDR3 has 16 residues.

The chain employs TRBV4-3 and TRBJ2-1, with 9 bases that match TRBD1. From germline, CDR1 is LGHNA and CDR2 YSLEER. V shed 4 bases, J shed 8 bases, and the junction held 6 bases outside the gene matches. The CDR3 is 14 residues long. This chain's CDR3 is CASSPGTGIHEQFF. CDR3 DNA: TGCGCCAGCAGCCCCGGGACAGGGATCCATGAGCAGTTCTTC.

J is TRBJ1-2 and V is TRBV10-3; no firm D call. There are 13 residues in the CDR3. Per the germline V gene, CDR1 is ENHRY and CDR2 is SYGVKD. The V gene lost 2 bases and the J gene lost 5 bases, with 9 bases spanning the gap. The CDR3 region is CAISEMIDYGYTF. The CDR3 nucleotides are TGTGCCATCAGTGAGATGATTGATTATGGCTACACCTTC.

The chain's CDR3 is CASSLPGQGSGYTF. CDR3 nucleotide sequence: TGTGCCAGCAGCCTGCCGGGACAGGGAAGTGGCTACACCTTC. The gene calls are TRBV4-2 and TRBJ1-2; TRBD1 aligns across 9 bases. V was clipped by 4 bases and J by 7 bases; unmatched bases: 7. The CDR3 spans 14 residues. CDR1 is LGHNA and CDR2 is YNFKEQ in the germline V gene.

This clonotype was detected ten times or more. The CDR3 is CASSLEAGVEQYF. The CDR3, as DNA: TGTGCCAGCAGCTTAGAGGCGGGAGTTGAGCAGTACTTC. The rearrangement uses TRBV7-2 and TRBJ2-5; 7 bases map to TRBD2. Germline V gene data show CDR1 as SGHTA and CDR2 as FQGNSA. CDR3 size: 13 residues. Trimming removed 1 base from V and 11 bases from J; junction bases left unmatched: 7.

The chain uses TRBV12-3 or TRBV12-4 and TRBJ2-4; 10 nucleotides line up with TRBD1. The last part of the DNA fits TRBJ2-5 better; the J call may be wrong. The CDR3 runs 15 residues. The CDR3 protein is CASSHWDRGGETQYF. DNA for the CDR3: TGTGCCAGCAGTCACTGGGACAGGGGAGGAGAGACCCAGTACTTC.